This T cell receptor (beta chain) was sequenced in a study of naive and memory T cell subsets. Two oligonucleotides, mixed equimolar, formed the beta constant-region primer covering TRBC1 and TRBC2. Four rounds of PCR amplified the ligated cDNA using nested alpha and beta constant-region primers plus SP2. TCRdb reanalysed the UMI-ligation and nested PCR reads using MiXCR and keeps one entry per CDR3 protein. The table lists 95,000 to 150,000 distinct CDR3 sequences, 35% to 40% of them singletons. The CDR3 is 13 residues long. Germline V gene sequence: CDR1 LNHDA, CDR2 SQIVND (reference sequence). V lost 3 bases, J lost 5 bases, and 8 bases lay in between. Alpha and beta libraries were amplified separately from the second PCR onward.

This rearrangement joins TRBV19 to TRBJ2-1; D remains unclear. The clonotype comes from a human donor in good health. The sample consisted of central memory CD4+ T cells from blood. The CDR3 coding sequence is TGTGCCAGTAGTATCGGGTTCAACAATGAGCAGTTCTTC. Translating gives CASSIGFNNEQFF.